A selection of T cell receptor beta chains follows, all from one sample in a study of cytomegalovirus exposure and HLA in healthy donors. Sequenced by immunoSEQ multiplex PCR; TCRdb stores in-frame clones only, minus some. The table includes 90,000 to 120,000 clones, 70% to 80% detected once. The specimen was PBMCs. The source is a female donor in good health and CMV-seropositive. CDR3s include the opening cysteine and the closing phenylalanine or tryptophan. The D gene is left open where the match is weak. Clone size is given for some rows only: seen once, a few or many times, or a class if the clone is expanded.

D gene: -; V gene: TRBV19; J gene: TRBJ2-1; CDR3 length: 18; clone size: -; CDR3 DNA: TGTGCCAGTAGTCCTCCCCCCCTACGCCGACAAAAAGACAATGAGCAGTTCTTC; CDR3 protein: CASSPPPLRRQKDNEQFF
D gene: TRBD1; V gene: TRBV5-1; J gene: TRBJ1-1; CDR3 length: 14; clone size: -; CDR3 DNA: TGCGCCAGCAGCTTACAGGGGATCAACACTGAAGCTTTCTTT; CDR3 protein: CASSLQGINTEAFF
D gene: TRBD1; V gene: TRBV18; J gene: TRBJ1-4; CDR3 length: 15; clone size: -; CDR3 DNA: TGTGCCAGCTCACCAGGACAGGCGTCTTTAGAAAAACTGTTTTTT; CDR3 protein: CASSPGQASLEKLFF
D gene: TRBD2; V gene: TRBV4-1; J gene: TRBJ2-2; CDR3 length: 20; clone size: -; CDR3 DNA: TGCGCCAGCAGCCAACCCCACCGCCGGGGGCTAGCGGGAGCCCACGGGGAGCTGTTTTTT; CDR3 protein: CASSQPHRRGLAGAHGELFF
D gene: -; V gene: TRBV5-5; J gene: TRBJ2-4; CDR3 length: 16; clone size: -; CDR3 DNA: TGTGCCAGCAGCTTGGCCTTAGTATTAGCCAAAAACATTCAGTACTTC; CDR3 protein: CASSLALVLAKNIQYF
D gene: -; V gene: TRBV9; J gene: TRBJ1-2; CDR3 length: 15; clone size: -; CDR3 DNA: TGTGCCAGCAGCGTAGCACCGACAAGCAGATATGGCTACACCTTC; CDR3 protein: CASSVAPTSRYGYTF
D gene: TRBD2; V gene: TRBV27; J gene: TRBJ2-1; CDR3 length: 15; clone size: -; CDR3 DNA: TGTGCCACCCAGAAACTAGCGGGAGCTTACAATGAGCAGTTCTTC; CDR3 protein: CATQKLAGAYNEQFF
D gene: TRBD1; V gene: TRBV19; J gene: TRBJ1-5; CDR3 length: 16; clone size: -; CDR3 DNA: TGTGCCAGTAGTGCCCAGGGACAGGGAGGCAATCAGCCCCAGCATTTT; CDR3 protein: CASSAQGQGGNQPQHF
D gene: TRBD2; V gene: TRBV18; J gene: TRBJ2-2; CDR3 length: 16; clone size: -; CDR3 DNA: TGTGCCAGCTCTCCCTTTCGGGAGGACAACACCGGGGAGCTGTTTTTT; CDR3 protein: CASSPFREDNTGELFF
D gene: -; V gene: TRBV6-1; J gene: TRBJ2-4; CDR3 length: 14; clone size: -; CDR3 DNA: TGTGCCCTATCCTCATCACTACCCAAAAACATTCAGTACTTC; CDR3 protein: CALSSSLPKNIQYF
D gene: -; V gene: TRBV2; J gene: TRBJ2-5; CDR3 length: 14; clone size: -; CDR3 DNA: TGTGCCAGCAAAGTGGCGGGGCCCGCGGAGACCCAGTACTTC; CDR3 protein: CASKVAGPAETQYF
D gene: -; V gene: TRBV11-1; J gene: TRBJ1-2; CDR3 length: 15; clone size: -; CDR3 DNA: TGTGCCAGCAGCTTAGAGGGGCGGACAGATGATGGCTACACCTTC; CDR3 protein: CASSLEGRTDDGYTF
D gene: -; V gene: TRBV19; J gene: TRBJ1-1; CDR3 length: 13; clone size: -; CDR3 DNA: TGTGCCAGTAGGGCCAGGGAATACACTGAAGCTTTCTTT; CDR3 protein: CASRAREYTEAFF
D gene: TRBD1; V gene: TRBV7-3; J gene: TRBJ2-7; CDR3 length: 17; clone size: once; CDR3 DNA: TGTGCCAGCAGCTTAGGGCCGGCAGGGGGTGTCAATTACGAGCAGTACTTC; CDR3 protein: CASSLGPAGGVNYEQYF
D gene: -; V gene: TRBV6-5; J gene: TRBJ1-1; CDR3 length: 13; clone size: -; CDR3 DNA: TGTGCCAGCAGTTACTCGGAGGGGCTGAGGGCTTTCTTT; CDR3 protein: CASSYSEGLRAFF
D gene: TRBD2; V gene: TRBV7-3; J gene: TRBJ2-1; CDR3 length: 17; clone size: -; CDR3 DNA: TGTGCCAGCAGCACCTCACTAGCGGGGGGGTCCTACAATGAGCAGTTCTTC; CDR3 protein: CASSTSLAGGSYNEQFF
D gene: -; V gene: TRBV18; J gene: TRBJ1-1; CDR3 length: 15; clone size: -; CDR3 DNA: TGTGCCAGCTCACCAGTCGGGGGGGCGGGGACTGAAGCTTTCTTT; CDR3 protein: CASSPVGGAGTEAFF
D gene: -; V gene: TRBV30; J gene: TRBJ1-2; CDR3 length: 17; clone size: -; CDR3 DNA: TGTGCCTGGTCTATAAGGAGTCCCTACCGTGTCAACTATGGCTACACCTTC; CDR3 protein: CAWSIRSPYRVNYGYTF
D gene: -; V gene: TRBV2; J gene: TRBJ2-1; CDR3 length: 13; clone size: few; CDR3 DNA: TGTGCCAGCACCCTGGGCCAAGGGGCTGAGCAGTTCTTC; CDR3 protein: CASTLGQGAEQFF
D gene: -; V gene: TRBV5-1; J gene: TRBJ1-6; CDR3 length: 17; clone size: -; CDR3 DNA: TGCGCCAGCAGCCCGGGAGGCAGGCCGGGTACAGAATCACCCCTCCACTTT; CDR3 protein: CASSPGGRPGTESPLHF
D gene: -; V gene: TRBV27; J gene: TRBJ1-5; CDR3 length: 15; clone size: -; CDR3 DNA: TGTGCCAGCAGCCGTGACAGTTATAGCAATCAGCCCCAGCATTTT; CDR3 protein: CASSRDSYSNQPQHF
D gene: -; V gene: TRBV30; J gene: TRBJ1-4; CDR3 length: 13; clone size: once; CDR3 DNA: TGTGCCTGGAATCAGGGGCTAGGAGAAAAACTGTTTTTT; CDR3 protein: CAWNQGLGEKLFF
D gene: -; V gene: TRBV18; J gene: TRBJ1-2; CDR3 length: 12; clone size: -; CDR3 DNA: TGTGCTAAAAAGGGGGAGATATATGGCTACACCTTC; CDR3 protein: CAKKGEIYGYTF
D gene: -; V gene: TRBV21-1; J gene: TRBJ2-4; CDR3 length: 16; clone size: -; CDR3 DNA: TGTGCCAGCAGCAAAGTTCCCAGGTTGGCCAAAAACATTCAGTACTTC; CDR3 protein: CASSKVPRLAKNIQYF
D gene: TRBD1; V gene: TRBV4-1; J gene: TRBJ1-1; CDR3 length: 18; clone size: -; CDR3 DNA: TGCGCCAGCAGCCGAGTATCCCCACGGACAGGGTTCGGCACTGAAGCTTTCTTT; CDR3 protein: CASSRVSPRTGFGTEAFF
D gene: -; V gene: TRBV11-2; J gene: TRBJ2-4; CDR3 length: 15; clone size: -; CDR3 DNA: TGTGCCAGCAGCTCCCAGACGGGGGTCGGTTCCTATCCCCACTTC; CDR3 protein: CASSSQTGVGSYPHF
D gene: TRBD2; V gene: TRBV12-5; J gene: TRBJ2-3; CDR3 length: 14; clone size: -; CDR3 DNA: TGTGCTAGTGCGTGGCGGGAGTCGTTGGATACGCAGTATTTT; CDR3 protein: CASAWRESLDTQYF
D gene: TRBD1; V gene: TRBV7-6; J gene: TRBJ2-2; CDR3 length: 14; clone size: -; CDR3 DNA: TGTGCCAGCAGCCTTAACAACCTCGACAGGGGGCTGTTTTTT; CDR3 protein: CASSLNNLDRGLFF
D gene: TRBD2; V gene: TRBV7-3; J gene: TRBJ2-5; CDR3 length: 18; clone size: -; CDR3 DNA: TGTGCCAGCCCCCCCGGACTAGCGGGGGTTTTGCCACAAGAGACCCAGTACTTC; CDR3 protein: CASPPGLAGVLPQETQYF
D gene: -; V gene: TRBV27; J gene: TRBJ2-2; CDR3 length: 15; clone size: -; CDR3 DNA: TGTGCCAGCAGTATACAGGGAAATGGCCCCGGGGAGCTGTTTTTT; CDR3 protein: CASSIQGNGPGELFF
D gene: -; V gene: TRBV9; J gene: TRBJ2-3; CDR3 length: 15; clone size: -; CDR3 DNA: TGTGCCAGCAGCCCATCGACTAGGGCCACAGATACGCAGTATTTT; CDR3 protein: CASSPSTRATDTQYF
D gene: TRBD1; V gene: TRBV5-5; J gene: TRBJ1-2; CDR3 length: 15; clone size: -; CDR3 DNA: TGTGCCAGCAGCGCCAAGGACAGGGAAATTCTCGGCTACACCTTC; CDR3 protein: CASSAKDREILGYTF
D gene: -; V gene: TRBV11-2; J gene: TRBJ2-7; CDR3 length: 14; clone size: -; CDR3 DNA: TGTGCCAGCAGCTTAGGGCAGACAACCTACGAGCAGTACTTC; CDR3 protein: CASSLGQTTYEQYF
D gene: -; V gene: TRBV29-1; J gene: TRBJ1-3; CDR3 length: 13; clone size: -; CDR3 DNA: TGCAGCGTTGAAAGGGGAAGTGGAAACACCATATATTTT; CDR3 protein: CSVERGSGNTIYF
D gene: -; V gene: TRBV10-2; J gene: TRBJ2-7; CDR3 length: 11; clone size: -; CDR3 DNA: TGCGCCAGCTCAAACTCCTACGAGCAGTACTTC; CDR3 protein: CASSNSYEQYF
D gene: TRBD2; V gene: TRBV11-3; J gene: TRBJ2-1; CDR3 length: 14; clone size: -; CDR3 DNA: TGTGCCAGCAGCTGGGGTGGGGGACTAAATGAGCAGTTCTTC; CDR3 protein: CASSWGGGLNEQFF
D gene: TRBD1; V gene: TRBV15; J gene: TRBJ1-6; CDR3 length: 14; clone size: -; CDR3 DNA: TGTGCCACCAGCAGGGACAGGTCTAATTCACCCCTCCACTTT; CDR3 protein: CATSRDRSNSPLHF
D gene: TRBD2; V gene: TRBV29-1; J gene: TRBJ2-5; CDR3 length: 13; clone size: -; CDR3 DNA: TGCAGCAGAAGTAGCGGGGGGGCCGGGACCCAGTACTTC; CDR3 protein: CSRSSGGAGTQYF
D gene: -; V gene: TRBV29-1; J gene: TRBJ1-1; CDR3 length: 12; clone size: -; CDR3 DNA: TGCAGCCTTATGACAAGGAACACTGAAGCTTTCTTT; CDR3 protein: CSLMTRNTEAFF
D gene: -; V gene: TRBV13; J gene: TRBJ1-2; CDR3 length: 15; clone size: -; CDR3 DNA: TGTGCCAGCAGCTTAGGGCGGGGGTTGGCCTATGGCTACACCTTC; CDR3 protein: CASSLGRGLAYGYTF
D gene: -; V gene: TRBV6-1; J gene: TRBJ2-2; CDR3 length: 13; clone size: once; CDR3 DNA: TGTGCCAGCAACCGGGGAAACACCGGGGAGCTGTTTTTT; CDR3 protein: CASNRGNTGELFF
D gene: -; V gene: TRBV6-5; J gene: TRBJ2-7; CDR3 length: 13; clone size: -; CDR3 DNA: TGTGCCAGCAGTTACGAGCAGGGTAGCGAGCAGTACTTC; CDR3 protein: CASSYEQGSEQYF
D gene: TRBD2; V gene: TRBV15; J gene: TRBJ2-1; CDR3 length: 18; clone size: -; CDR3 DNA: TGTGCCACCAGCGCACCCCCGGGACTAGCGGGGGTCTACAATGAGCAGTTCTTC; CDR3 protein: CATSAPPGLAGVYNEQFF
D gene: TRBD2; V gene: TRBV30; J gene: TRBJ2-7; CDR3 length: 14; clone size: -; CDR3 DNA: TGTGCCTGGAATCCCGCTAGCGGGAGCTACGAGCAGTACTTC; CDR3 protein: CAWNPASGSYEQYF
D gene: -; V gene: TRBV19; J gene: TRBJ2-3; CDR3 length: 14; clone size: -; CDR3 DNA: TGTGCCAGTAGTTCCCTCGGGGACACAGATACGCAGTATTTT; CDR3 protein: CASSSLGDTDTQYF
D gene: TRBD2; V gene: TRBV5-1; J gene: TRBJ2-1; CDR3 length: 15; clone size: -; CDR3 DNA: TGCGCCAGCAGCTCGACTAGCGGGGGCCAAGATGAGCAGTTCTTC; CDR3 protein: CASSSTSGGQDEQFF
D gene: TRBD1; V gene: TRBV7-3; J gene: TRBJ2-3; CDR3 length: 16; clone size: few; CDR3 DNA: TGTGCCAGCAGCTTAGGGACAGGGACAAGCACAGATACGCAGTATTTT; CDR3 protein: CASSLGTGTSTDTQYF
D gene: -; V gene: TRBV27; J gene: TRBJ1-5; CDR3 length: 15; clone size: few; CDR3 DNA: TGTGCCAGCAGCCACGAGGGCTATAGCAATCAGCCCCAGCATTTT; CDR3 protein: CASSHEGYSNQPQHF
D gene: TRBD1; V gene: TRBV30; J gene: TRBJ2-1; CDR3 length: 16; clone size: -; CDR3 DNA: TGTGCCTTGTCCTGGACAGGGGGAAGTCGCTACAATGAGCAGTTCTTC; CDR3 protein: CALSWTGGSRYNEQFF
D gene: TRBD2; V gene: TRBV6-1; J gene: TRBJ2-1; CDR3 length: 16; clone size: -; CDR3 DNA: TGTGCCAGCAGTGAACAACTAGCGGGGACCTACAATGAGCAGTTCTTC; CDR3 protein: CASSEQLAGTYNEQFF
D gene: -; V gene: TRBV14; J gene: TRBJ2-7; CDR3 length: 17; clone size: -; CDR3 DNA: TGTGCCAGCAGCCCCCCCGGTTACCACAGGAGCTCCTACGAGCAGTACTTC; CDR3 protein: CASSPPGYHRSSYEQYF